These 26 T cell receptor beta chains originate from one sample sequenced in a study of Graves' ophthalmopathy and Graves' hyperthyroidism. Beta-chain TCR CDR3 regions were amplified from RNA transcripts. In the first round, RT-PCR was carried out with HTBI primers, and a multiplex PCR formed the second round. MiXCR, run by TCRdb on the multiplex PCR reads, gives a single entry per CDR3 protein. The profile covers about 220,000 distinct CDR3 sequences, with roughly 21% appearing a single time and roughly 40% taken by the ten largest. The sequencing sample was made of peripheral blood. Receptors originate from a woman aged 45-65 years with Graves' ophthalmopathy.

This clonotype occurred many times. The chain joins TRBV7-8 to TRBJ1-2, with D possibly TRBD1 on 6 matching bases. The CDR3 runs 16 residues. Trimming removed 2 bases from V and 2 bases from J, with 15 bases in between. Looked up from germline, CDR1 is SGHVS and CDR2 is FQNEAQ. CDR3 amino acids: CASSLRETGANYGYTF. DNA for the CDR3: TGTGCCAGCAGCTTAAGGGAAACGGGGGCCAACTATGGCTACACCTTC.

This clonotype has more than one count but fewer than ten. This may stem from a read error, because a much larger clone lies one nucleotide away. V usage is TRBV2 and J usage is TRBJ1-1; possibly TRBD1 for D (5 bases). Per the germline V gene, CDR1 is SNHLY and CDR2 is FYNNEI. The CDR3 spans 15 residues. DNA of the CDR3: TGTGTCAGCAGTGAATCCCCAGGGAGACGCACTGAAGCTTTCTTT. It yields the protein CVSSESPGRRTEAFF.

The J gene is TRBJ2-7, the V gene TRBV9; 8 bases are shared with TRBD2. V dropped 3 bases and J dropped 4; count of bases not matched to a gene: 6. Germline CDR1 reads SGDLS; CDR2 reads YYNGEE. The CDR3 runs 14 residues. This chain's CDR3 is CASSATGGQYEQYF. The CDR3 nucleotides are TGTGCCAGCAGCGCGACGGGGGGGCAGTACGAGCAGTACTTC.

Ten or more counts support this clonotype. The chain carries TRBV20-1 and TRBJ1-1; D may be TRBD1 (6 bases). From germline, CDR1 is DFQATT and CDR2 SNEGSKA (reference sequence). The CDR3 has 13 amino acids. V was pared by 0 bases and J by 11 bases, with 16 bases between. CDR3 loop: CSARDSTGRWAFF. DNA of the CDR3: TGCAGTGCTAGAGATAGCACAGGGAGGTGGGCTTTCTTT.

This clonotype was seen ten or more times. CDR3 residues: CASSKDEDYGYTF. The DNA for the CDR3 is TGTGCCAGCAGTAAGGACGAGGACTATGGCTACACCTTC. The chain combines TRBV12-3 or TRBV12-4 with TRBJ1-2; D not certain. This CDR3 has 13 residues. V was cut by 5 bases and J by 3 bases, with 10 bases left in between.

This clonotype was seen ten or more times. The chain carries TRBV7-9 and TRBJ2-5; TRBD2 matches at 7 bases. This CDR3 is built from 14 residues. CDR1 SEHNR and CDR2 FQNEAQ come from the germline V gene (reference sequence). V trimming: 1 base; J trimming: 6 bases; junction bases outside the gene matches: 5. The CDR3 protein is CASSLDGEGKTQYF. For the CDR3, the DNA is TGTGCCAGCAGCTTAGACGGGGAGGGGAAGACCCAGTACTTC.

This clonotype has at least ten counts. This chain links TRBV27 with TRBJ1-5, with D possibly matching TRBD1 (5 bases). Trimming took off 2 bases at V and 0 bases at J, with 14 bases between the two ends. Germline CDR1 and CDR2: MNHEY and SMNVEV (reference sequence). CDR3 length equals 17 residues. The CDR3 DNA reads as TGTGCCAGCAGTTTACTGGGTCGGGGCTATAGCAATCAGCCCCAGCATTTT. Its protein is CASSLLGRGYSNQPQHF.

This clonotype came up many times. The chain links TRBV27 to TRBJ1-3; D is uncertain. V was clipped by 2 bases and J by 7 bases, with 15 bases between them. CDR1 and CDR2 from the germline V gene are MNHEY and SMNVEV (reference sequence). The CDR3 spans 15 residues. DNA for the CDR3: TGTGCCAGCAGTTTAGGCAGTGGAGTCGGGAACACCATATATTTT. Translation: CASSLGSGVGNTIYF.

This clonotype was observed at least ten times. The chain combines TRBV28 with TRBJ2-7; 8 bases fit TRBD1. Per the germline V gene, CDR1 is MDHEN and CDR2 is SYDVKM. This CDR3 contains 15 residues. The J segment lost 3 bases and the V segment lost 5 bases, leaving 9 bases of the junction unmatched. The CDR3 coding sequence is TGTGCCAGCAGTCCGTCCGGGACAGGAGACTACGAGCAGTACTTC. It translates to CASSPSGTGDYEQYF.

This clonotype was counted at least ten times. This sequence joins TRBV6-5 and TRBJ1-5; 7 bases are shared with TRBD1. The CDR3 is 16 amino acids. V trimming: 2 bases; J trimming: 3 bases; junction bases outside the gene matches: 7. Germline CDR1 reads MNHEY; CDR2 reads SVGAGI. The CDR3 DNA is TGTGCCAGCAGTTACCGCAGACAGGGCCCCAATCAGCCCCAGCATTTT. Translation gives CASSYRRQGPNQPQHF.

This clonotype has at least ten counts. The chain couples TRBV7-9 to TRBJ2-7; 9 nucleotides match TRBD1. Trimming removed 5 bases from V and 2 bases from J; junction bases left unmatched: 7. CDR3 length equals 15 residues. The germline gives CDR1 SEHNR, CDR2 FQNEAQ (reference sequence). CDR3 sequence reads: CASSQTGTGTYEQYF. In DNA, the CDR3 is TGTGCCAGCAGCCAAACCGGGACAGGGACCTACGAGCAGTACTTC.

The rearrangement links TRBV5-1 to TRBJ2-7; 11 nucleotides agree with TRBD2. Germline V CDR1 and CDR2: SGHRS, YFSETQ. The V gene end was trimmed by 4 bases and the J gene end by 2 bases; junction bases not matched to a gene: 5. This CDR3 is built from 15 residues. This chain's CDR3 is CASSPGTSGPYEQYF. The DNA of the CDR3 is TGCGCCAGCAGCCCCGGGACTAGCGGTCCCTACGAGCAGTACTTC.

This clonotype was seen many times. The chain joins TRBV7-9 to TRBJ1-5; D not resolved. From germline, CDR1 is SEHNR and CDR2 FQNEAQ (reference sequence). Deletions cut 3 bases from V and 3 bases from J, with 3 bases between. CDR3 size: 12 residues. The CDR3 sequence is CASSFDNQPQHF. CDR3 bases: TGTGCCAGCAGCTTTGACAATCAGCCCCAGCATTTT.

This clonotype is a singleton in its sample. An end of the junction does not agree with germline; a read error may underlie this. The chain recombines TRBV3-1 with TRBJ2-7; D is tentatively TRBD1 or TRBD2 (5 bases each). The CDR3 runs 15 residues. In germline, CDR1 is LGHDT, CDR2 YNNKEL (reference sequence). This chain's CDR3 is CASSQVGVGPYEQCF. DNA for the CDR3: TGTGCCAGCAGCCAAGTGGGAGTGGGGCCCTACGAGCAGTGCTTC.

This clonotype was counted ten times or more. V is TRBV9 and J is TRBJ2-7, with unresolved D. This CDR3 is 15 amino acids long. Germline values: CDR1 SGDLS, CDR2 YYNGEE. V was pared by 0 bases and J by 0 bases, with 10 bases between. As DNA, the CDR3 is TGTGCCAGCAGCGTAGAATGGAGCAGCTCCTACGAGCAGTACTTC. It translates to CASSVEWSSSYEQYF.

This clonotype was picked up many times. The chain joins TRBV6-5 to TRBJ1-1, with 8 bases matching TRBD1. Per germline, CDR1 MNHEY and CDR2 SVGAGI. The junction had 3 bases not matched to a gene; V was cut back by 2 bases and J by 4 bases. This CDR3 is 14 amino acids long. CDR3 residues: CASSYLQGVTEAFF. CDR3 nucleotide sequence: TGTGCCAGCAGTTACCTACAGGGGGTCACTGAAGCTTTCTTT.

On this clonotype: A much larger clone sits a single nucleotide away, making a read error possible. CDR3 bases: TGTGCCAGCAGCTTAATAATTGGCACGGACAGTCAAAGCACTGAAGCTTTCTTT. Translating gives CASSLIIGTDSQSTEAFF. The chain combines TRBV11-1 with TRBJ1-1; possible D gene TRBD1, 6 bases. There are 18 residues in the CDR3. The V gene's germline CDR1 is SGHAT and CDR2 FQDESV (reference sequence). V was pared by 2 bases and J by 4 bases, with 23 bases between.

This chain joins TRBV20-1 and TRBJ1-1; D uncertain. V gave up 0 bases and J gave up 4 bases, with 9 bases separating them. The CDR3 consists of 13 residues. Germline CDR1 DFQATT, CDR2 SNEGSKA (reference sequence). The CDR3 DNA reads TGCAGTGCTAGAGATCTGACGGGCACTGAAGCTTTCTTT. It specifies CSARDLTGTEAFF.

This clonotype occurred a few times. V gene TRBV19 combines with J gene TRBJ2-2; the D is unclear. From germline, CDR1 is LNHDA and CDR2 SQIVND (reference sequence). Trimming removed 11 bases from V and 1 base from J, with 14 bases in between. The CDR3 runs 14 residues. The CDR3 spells CAPSRHLNTGELFF. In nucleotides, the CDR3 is TGTGCCCCGTCCCGACACTTGAACACCGGGGAGCTGTTTTTT.

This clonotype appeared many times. The CDR3 DNA sequence: TGCAGTGCCCTAGGGGGGCGCGTGAATTCACCCCTCCACTTT. Translated, it gives CSALGGRVNSPLHF. This chain connects TRBV20-1 to TRBJ1-6; possibly TRBD1 for D (6 bases). The CDR3 totals 14 residues. V lost 6 bases, J lost 7 bases, and 16 bases lay in between. The germline CDR1 and CDR2 sequences are DFQATT and SNEGSKA (reference sequence).

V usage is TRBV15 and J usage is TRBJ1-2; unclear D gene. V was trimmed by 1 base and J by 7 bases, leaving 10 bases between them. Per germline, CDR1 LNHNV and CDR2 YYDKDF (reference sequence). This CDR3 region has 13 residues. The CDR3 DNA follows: TGTGCCACCAGCAGAGGATCGGGTACTGGCTACACCTTC. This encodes CATSRGSGTGYTF.

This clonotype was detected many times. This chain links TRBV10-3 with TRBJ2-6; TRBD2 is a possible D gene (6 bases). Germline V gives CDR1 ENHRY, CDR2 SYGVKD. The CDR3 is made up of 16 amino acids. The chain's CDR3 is CAPCAAGRSGANVLTF. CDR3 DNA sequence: TGTGCACCTTGTGCGGCGGGGCGCTCTGGGGCCAACGTCCTGACTTTC.

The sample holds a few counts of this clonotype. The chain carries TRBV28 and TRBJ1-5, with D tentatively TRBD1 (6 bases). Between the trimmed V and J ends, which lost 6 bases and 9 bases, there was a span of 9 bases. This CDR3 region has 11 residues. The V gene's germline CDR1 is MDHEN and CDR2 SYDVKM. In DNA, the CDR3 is TGTGCCAGCAGCCCCAGGGGGCCCCAGCATTTT. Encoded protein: CASSPRGPQHF.

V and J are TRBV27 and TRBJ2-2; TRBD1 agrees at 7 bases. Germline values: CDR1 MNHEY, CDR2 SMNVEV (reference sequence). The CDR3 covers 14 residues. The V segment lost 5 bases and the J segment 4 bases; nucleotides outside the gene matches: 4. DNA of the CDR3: TGTGCCAGCAGTAACTCAGGGGGCACCGGGGAGCTGTTTTTT. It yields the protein CASSNSGGTGELFF.

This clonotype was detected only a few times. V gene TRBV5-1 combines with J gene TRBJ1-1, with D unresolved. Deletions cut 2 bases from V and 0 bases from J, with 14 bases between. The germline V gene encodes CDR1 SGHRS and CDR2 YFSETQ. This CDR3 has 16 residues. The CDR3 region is CASSLRIPGMNTEAFF. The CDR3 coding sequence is TGCGCCAGCAGCTTACGGATCCCGGGGATGAACACTGAAGCTTTCTTT. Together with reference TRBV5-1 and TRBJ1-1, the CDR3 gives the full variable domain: KAGVTQTPRYLIKTRGQQVTLSCSPISGHRSVSWYQQTPGQGLQFLFEYFSETQRNKGNFPGRFSGRQFSNSRSEMNVSTLELGDSALYLCASSLRIPGMNTEAFFGQGTRLTVV.

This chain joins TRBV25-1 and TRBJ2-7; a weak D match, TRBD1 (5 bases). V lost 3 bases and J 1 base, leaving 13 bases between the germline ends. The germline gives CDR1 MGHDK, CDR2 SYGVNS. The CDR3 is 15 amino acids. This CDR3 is CASSDCEAGSYEQYF. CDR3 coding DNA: TGTGCCAGCAGTGATTGTGAGGCAGGGTCCTACGAGCAGTACTTC.